A selection of T cell receptor beta chains follows, all from one sample in a study of T-cell reconstitution after alpha-beta-depleted transplantation in children. Via MiXCR, TCRdb re-called the PCR reads, giving one row per CDR3 protein. The table includes about 300,000 distinct CDR3 sequences, around 7.1% detected once. The source was peripheral blood, collected 360 days after TCRalphabeta/CD19-depleted stem cell transplant. The receptors were gathered from a female patient younger than 10 who had a stem cell transplant for Fanconi anemia, so the T cells may come from the graft donor. The CDR3 runs from the conserved cysteine through the conserved F or W. D genes are given only for firm matches. Clone size, where shown, is once, few, many, or a class for clones that have expanded.

v_gene: TRBV3-1
abundance: .
d_gene: .
j_gene: TRBJ1-6
CDR3aa: CASTKDGEVDSPLHF
CDR3nt: TGTGCCTCCACCAAAGACGGGGAGGTGGATTCACCCCTCCACTTT

v_gene: TRBV6-2/TRBV6-3
abundance: few
d_gene: TRBD2
j_gene: TRBJ2-5
CDR3aa: CASSRGLAGTQETQYF
CDR3nt: TGTGCCAGCAGCCGGGGACTAGCGGGGACACAAGAGACCCAGTACTTC

v_gene: TRBV6-2/TRBV6-3
abundance: many
d_gene: .
j_gene: TRBJ2-7
CDR3aa: CASSYGASYEQYF
CDR3nt: TGTGCCAGCAGTTACGGGGCCTCCTACGAGCAGTACTTC

v_gene: TRBV20-1
abundance: few
d_gene: .
j_gene: TRBJ2-1
CDR3aa: CSAGLLIGGEQFF
CDR3nt: TGCAGTGCAGGACTTCTTATAGGGGGTGAGCAGTTCTTC

v_gene: TRBV19
abundance: few
d_gene: TRBD1
j_gene: TRBJ2-6
CDR3aa: CATADRAGANVLTF
CDR3nt: TGTGCCACCGCAGACAGGGCTGGGGCCAACGTCCTGACTTTC

v_gene: TRBV7-8
abundance: .
d_gene: .
j_gene: TRBJ2-7
CDR3aa: CASSLGFGGTSYEQYF
CDR3nt: TGTGCCAGCAGCTTAGGTTTTGGCGGAACTTCCTACGAGCAGTACTTC

v_gene: TRBV29-1
abundance: many
d_gene: TRBD2
j_gene: TRBJ2-1
CDR3aa: CSVEKGLAGDEQFF
CDR3nt: TGCAGCGTTGAAAAAGGGCTAGCGGGAGATGAGCAGTTCTTC

v_gene: TRBV5-1
abundance: many
d_gene: .
j_gene: TRBJ2-2
CDR3aa: CASSSDSGELFF
CDR3nt: TGCGCCAGCAGCTCAGACTCGGGGGAGCTGTTTTTT

v_gene: TRBV6-5
abundance: many
d_gene: .
j_gene: TRBJ2-1
CDR3aa: CASSSGWRPSDNEQFF
CDR3nt: TGTGCCAGCAGTTCAGGGTGGAGACCCTCCGACAATGAGCAGTTCTTC

v_gene: TRBV7-8
abundance: many
d_gene: TRBD2
j_gene: TRBJ2-1
CDR3aa: CASSSGLAGLNEQFF
CDR3nt: TGTGCCAGCAGCTCGGGACTAGCGGGCCTCAATGAGCAGTTCTTC

v_gene: TRBV4-3
abundance: many
d_gene: .
j_gene: TRBJ1-5
CDR3aa: CASSQEIYQPQHF
CDR3nt: TGCGCCAGCAGCCAAGAAATCTATCAGCCCCAGCATTTT

v_gene: TRBV11-2
abundance: few
d_gene: .
j_gene: TRBJ1-1
CDR3aa: CASSSPWGGTEAFF
CDR3nt: TGTGCCAGCAGCTCACCGTGGGGGGGCACTGAAGCTTTCTTT

v_gene: TRBV6-1
abundance: few
d_gene: .
j_gene: TRBJ1-2
CDR3aa: CASSQRWGDYGYTF
CDR3nt: TGTGCCAGCAGCCAAAGATGGGGGGACTATGGCTACACCTTC

v_gene: TRBV28
abundance: .
d_gene: .
j_gene: TRBJ1-1
CDR3aa: CASSLMEGKNTEAFF
CDR3nt: TGTGCCAGCAGTTTAATGGAGGGAAAGAACACTGAAGCTTTCTTT

v_gene: TRBV11-3
abundance: .
d_gene: .
j_gene: TRBJ2-7
CDR3aa: CASSFSSDQGGEQYF
CDR3nt: TGTGCCAGCAGCTTCTCATCTGACCAGGGTGGGGAGCAGTACTTC

v_gene: TRBV4-2
abundance: .
d_gene: .
j_gene: TRBJ2-1
CDR3aa: CASSQEAGIYNEQFF
CDR3nt: TGTGCCAGCAGCCAAGAGGCGGGGATCTACAATGAGCAGTTCTTC

v_gene: TRBV6-5
abundance: .
d_gene: .
j_gene: TRBJ1-4
CDR3aa: CASSYGWGADFNEKLFF
CDR3nt: TGTGCCAGCAGTTACGGGTGGGGCGCAGATTTTAATGAAAAACTGTTTTTT

v_gene: TRBV27
abundance: many
d_gene: TRBD2
j_gene: TRBJ2-3
CDR3aa: CASSFSGRGDTQYF
CDR3nt: TGTGCCAGCAGTTTTAGCGGGAGAGGTGATACGCAGTATTTT

v_gene: TRBV6-1
abundance: many
d_gene: TRBD1
j_gene: TRBJ2-7
CDR3aa: CASCTDRVGPYEQYF
CDR3nt: TGTGCCAGTTGTACCGACAGGGTCGGTCCCTACGAGCAGTACTTC

v_gene: TRBV20-1
abundance: many
d_gene: TRBD2
j_gene: TRBJ2-3
CDR3aa: CSAPWTSGGPYDTQYF
CDR3nt: TGCAGTGCTCCCTGGACTAGCGGGGGCCCCTATGATACGCAGTATTTT

v_gene: TRBV7-6
abundance: .
d_gene: .
j_gene: TRBJ2-5
CDR3aa: CASSDPPWETQYF
CDR3nt: TGTGCCAGCAGCGATCCCCCCTGGGAGACCCAGTACTTC

v_gene: TRBV2
abundance: many
d_gene: .
j_gene: TRBJ2-5
CDR3aa: CASSPNQLAQETQYF
CDR3nt: TGTGCCAGCAGTCCCAACCAACTAGCCCAAGAGACCCAGTACTTC

v_gene: TRBV5-6
abundance: few
d_gene: .
j_gene: TRBJ1-1
CDR3aa: CASTLRGIGTEAFF
CDR3nt: TGTGCCAGCACCCTAAGGGGGATTGGCACTGAAGCTTTCTTT

v_gene: TRBV29-1
abundance: many
d_gene: TRBD1
j_gene: TRBJ2-1
CDR3aa: CSVEGPQGVYNEQFF
CDR3nt: TGCAGCGTTGAAGGCCCCCAGGGGGTCTACAATGAGCAGTTCTTC

v_gene: TRBV2
abundance: many
d_gene: .
j_gene: TRBJ2-2
CDR3aa: CASSDGSGELFF
CDR3nt: TGTGCCAGCAGTGACGGGTCCGGGGAGCTGTTTTTT

v_gene: TRBV28
abundance: many
d_gene: .
j_gene: TRBJ2-7
CDR3aa: CASSLIQDEQYF
CDR3nt: TGTGCCAGCAGTTTAATTCAGGACGAGCAGTACTTC

v_gene: TRBV12-3/TRBV12-4
abundance: many
d_gene: TRBD1
j_gene: TRBJ2-7
CDR3aa: CASSPRGRGSNHEQYF
CDR3nt: TGTGCCAGCAGTCCCCGCGGCAGGGGGTCCAACCACGAGCAGTACTTC

v_gene: TRBV12-3/TRBV12-4
abundance: few
d_gene: TRBD2
j_gene: TRBJ2-7
CDR3aa: CASSLGLAGVRSSEQYF
CDR3nt: TGTGCCAGCAGTCTAGGACTAGCGGGAGTAAGGTCCAGCGAGCAGTACTTC

v_gene: TRBV5-1
abundance: .
d_gene: .
j_gene: TRBJ1-6
CDR3aa: CASSLQGWDSPLHF
CDR3nt: TGCGCCAGCAGCTTGCAGGGTTGGGATTCACCCCTCCACTTT

v_gene: TRBV5-1
abundance: .
d_gene: TRBD1
j_gene: TRBJ1-1
CDR3aa: CASSSGTGANEAFF
CDR3nt: TGCGCCAGCAGCTCGGGGACAGGTGCTAATGAAGCTTTCTTT

v_gene: TRBV29-1
abundance: many
d_gene: .
j_gene: TRBJ1-2
CDR3aa: CSVEGGAGGYTF
CDR3nt: TGCAGCGTGGAAGGGGGGGCAGGTGGCTACACCTTC

v_gene: TRBV4-3
abundance: many
d_gene: .
j_gene: TRBJ1-3
CDR3aa: CASSQDLNSGNTIYF
CDR3nt: TGCGCCAGCAGCCAAGATTTGAACTCTGGAAACACCATATATTTT

v_gene: TRBV12-3/TRBV12-4
abundance: many
d_gene: TRBD2
j_gene: TRBJ2-1
CDR3aa: CASRVTGGLAGNEQFF
CDR3nt: TGTGCCAGCAGAGTTACGGGGGGACTAGCGGGGAATGAGCAGTTCTTC

v_gene: TRBV6-5
abundance: .
d_gene: .
j_gene: TRBJ1-2
CDR3aa: CASSYFLGSGYTF
CDR3nt: TGTGCCAGCAGTTACTTTCTGGGTAGTGGCTACACCTTC

v_gene: TRBV7-2
abundance: many
d_gene: .
j_gene: TRBJ2-1
CDR3aa: CASSYSPRGEQFF
CDR3nt: TGTGCCAGCAGCTATTCCCCAAGGGGTGAGCAGTTCTTC

v_gene: TRBV20-1
abundance: many
d_gene: .
j_gene: TRBJ2-7
CDR3aa: CSARDPNRYEQYF
CDR3nt: TGCAGTGCTAGAGATCCTAACCGGTACGAGCAGTACTTC

v_gene: TRBV20-1
abundance: .
d_gene: .
j_gene: TRBJ1-1
CDR3aa: CSARDRGTEAFF
CDR3nt: TGCAGTGCTAGAGATAGGGGGACTGAAGCTTTCTTT

v_gene: TRBV12-3/TRBV12-4
abundance: many
d_gene: .
j_gene: TRBJ1-5
CDR3aa: CASSLALGAQPQHF
CDR3nt: TGTGCCAGCAGTCTCGCGCTTGGGGCTCAGCCCCAGCATTTT

v_gene: TRBV3-1
abundance: .
d_gene: .
j_gene: TRBJ2-7
CDR3aa: CASSQGQASGEQYF
CDR3nt: TGTGCCAGCAGCCAAGGACAGGCTTCGGGCGAGCAGTACTTC

v_gene: TRBV11-2
abundance: many
d_gene: .
j_gene: TRBJ2-5
CDR3aa: CASSLGWVSGTWGETQYF
CDR3nt: TGTGCCAGCAGCTTAGGTTGGGTTAGCGGCACATGGGGGGAGACCCAGTACTTC

v_gene: TRBV19
abundance: .
d_gene: .
j_gene: TRBJ2-1
CDR3aa: CASSILAGSEQFF
CDR3nt: TGTGCCAGTAGTATATTAGCTGGAAGTGAGCAGTTCTTC

v_gene: TRBV7-2
abundance: many
d_gene: TRBD1
j_gene: TRBJ2-1
CDR3aa: CASSFYVGQGAINEQFF
CDR3nt: TGTGCCAGCAGCTTTTACGTCGGACAGGGGGCGATTAATGAGCAGTTCTTC

v_gene: TRBV2
abundance: many
d_gene: .
j_gene: TRBJ1-5
CDR3aa: CASKSVAAQPQHF
CDR3nt: TGTGCCAGCAAATCGGTGGCCGCCCAGCCCCAGCATTTT

v_gene: TRBV10-2
abundance: .
d_gene: .
j_gene: TRBJ2-2
CDR3aa: CASKMAGGTGELFF
CDR3nt: TGCGCCAGCAAGATGGCGGGCGGGACCGGGGAGCTGTTTTTT

v_gene: TRBV27
abundance: .
d_gene: .
j_gene: TRBJ1-1
CDR3aa: CASSSGSGVTEAFF
CDR3nt: TGTGCCAGCAGCTCCGGGTCAGGGGTCACTGAAGCTTTCTTT

v_gene: TRBV5-8
abundance: .
d_gene: TRBD1
j_gene: TRBJ2-7
CDR3aa: CASSHQTGPSYEQYF
CDR3nt: TGTGCCAGCAGCCACCAGACAGGGCCCTCCTACGAGCAGTACTTC

v_gene: TRBV5-6
abundance: few
d_gene: TRBD2
j_gene: TRBJ2-3
CDR3aa: CASSLRSGGLPDTQYF
CDR3nt: TGTGCCAGCAGCCTACGCAGCGGGGGCCTTCCAGATACGCAGTATTTT

v_gene: TRBV20-1
abundance: .
d_gene: .
j_gene: TRBJ2-5
CDR3aa: CSARFSNSGKETQYF
CDR3nt: TGCAGTGCTAGATTTTCCAACAGCGGCAAAGAGACCCAGTACTTC